This entry lists 21 T cell receptor beta chains sequenced from one sample in a study of T cell responses to AZD1222 COVID-19 vaccine. The assay was immunoSEQ multiplex PCR, and TCRdb's table has in-frame clones only and misses some. The sample carries around 110,000 clones, 85% to 95% recorded once. This material consisted of peripheral blood, taken on day 0 of AZD1222 vaccination. The source of these receptors is an adult in good health.

CDR3 DNA: TGTGCCAGCAGCTTTTTACCCGGGACTAGCGGGAGGGCAAACGAGCAGTACTTC. This codes for CASSFLPGTSGRANEQYF. The chain recombines TRBV11-2 with TRBJ2-7, with 16 bases lining up with TRBD2. The CDR3 totals 18 residues. The ends lost 3 bases at V and 5 bases at J; junction bases unmatched: 10. CDR1 and CDR2 from the germline V gene are SGHAT and FQNNGV.

This clone has only one observation. The chain links TRBV6-5 to TRBJ1-3; D might be TRBD1 (5 bases). V gave up 7 bases and J gave up 4 bases, with 17 bases separating them. Germline lookup yields CDR1 MNHEY and CDR2 SVGAGI. This CDR3 contains 15 residues. The CDR3 spells CASTGLGTGGNTIYF. CDR3 nucleotides: TGTGCCAGCACTGGACTAGGGACGGGGGGAAACACCATATATTTT.

The chain carries TRBV19 and TRBJ2-7, with D possibly being TRBD1 (6 bases). Germline lookup yields CDR1 LNHDA and CDR2 SQIVND (reference sequence). V dropped 6 bases and J dropped 0 bases, with 12 bases sitting between them. There are 14 residues in the CDR3. DNA for the CDR3: TGTGCCAGTAGCCCCTCGGACAGCTCCTACGAGCAGTACTTC. Translating it yields CASSPSDSSYEQYF.

The CDR3 coding sequence is TGTGCCACCAGTGACAGCACCGGGGAGCTGTTTTTT. Amino acid sequence: CATSDSTGELFF. This chain uses TRBV24-1 with TRBJ2-2; D is unclear. Trimming took 4 bases from V and 4 from J, leaving 3 bases between them. Germline CDR1 is KGHDR and CDR2 is SFDVKD. The CDR3 is made up of 12 amino acids.

The rearrangement uses TRBV5-4 and TRBJ1-2, with TRBD1 as a possible D gene (5 bases). V lost 5 bases, J lost 8 bases, and 13 bases lay in between. In germline, CDR1 is SGHNT, CDR2 YYREEE (reference sequence). CDR3 length: 12 residues. The CDR3 DNA reads TGTGCCAGCAGGCGAGCGGGGACCGGCTACACCTTC. The encoded protein is CASRRAGTGYTF.

The chain uses TRBV2 and TRBJ2-2; D remains ambiguous. V lost 8 bases and J 6 bases, leaving 19 bases between the germline ends. Germline V gene sequence: CDR1 SNHLY, CDR2 FYNNEI. CDR3 length: 15 amino acids. The CDR3 sequence is CASAPRDPGAGELFF. In DNA, the CDR3 is TGTGCCAGCGCCCCAAGGGATCCTGGGGCCGGGGAGCTGTTTTTT.

The J gene is TRBJ1-1, the V gene TRBV27, with D maybe TRBD1 (5 bases). Germline values: CDR1 MNHEY, CDR2 SMNVEV (reference sequence). Trimming cost V 6 bases and J 6 bases, with 17 bases left between them. This CDR3 contains 14 residues. CDR3 in amino acids: CASSYTRGASEAFF. CDR3 sequence (DNA): TGTGCCAGCAGCTATACGAGAGGGGCGTCTGAAGCTTTCTTT.

This chain uses TRBV7-7 with TRBJ2-1; 11 nucleotides line up with TRBD2. Germline CDR1 SSHAT, CDR2 FNYEAQ (reference sequence). The CDR3 runs to 16 residues. V trimming: 5 bases; J trimming: 7 bases; junction bases outside the gene matches: 10. CDR3: CASSPIAGGGRNEQFF. In DNA, the CDR3 is TGTGCCAGCAGCCCTATAGCGGGAGGGGGGAGAAATGAGCAGTTCTTC.

The rearrangement uses TRBV5-1 and TRBJ2-1, with 9 bases that match TRBD1. Germline CDR1 SGHRS, CDR2 YFSETQ. This CDR3 is built from 14 residues. The junction had 9 bases not matched to a gene; V was cut back by 7 bases and J by 7 bases. In nucleotides, the CDR3 is TGCGCCAGCCCGGACAGGGGTGGTCGGAATGAGCAGTTCTTC. Translating gives CASPDRGGRNEQFF.

The V gene is TRBV28, the J gene TRBJ2-2; D perhaps matches TRBD2 (5 bases). The CDR3 extends over 15 amino acids. V gave up 6 bases and J gave up 4 bases, with 15 bases separating them. Germline V gives CDR1 MDHEN, CDR2 SYDVKM. The CDR3: CASRKGVGVTGELFF. As DNA, the CDR3 is TGTGCCAGCAGAAAGGGAGTCGGTGTCACCGGGGAGCTGTTTTTT.

The chain couples TRBV28 to TRBJ1-1; D gene unclear. CDR3 length equals 13 residues. The germline V gene encodes CDR1 MDHEN and CDR2 SYDVKM. With 5 bases removed from V and 5 bases from J, the gap between germline ends came to 12 bases. The CDR3 region is CASSPTGGTEAFF. The CDR3 DNA is TGTGCCAGCAGTCCCACGGGAGGGACTGAAGCTTTCTTT.

V gene TRBV27 combines with J gene TRBJ2-1, with TRBD2 identical over 7 bases. The CDR3 totals 14 residues. The trim removed 9 bases at V and 4 bases at J, leaving 9 bases unmatched. CDR1 and CDR2 (germline): MNHEY, SMNVEV (reference sequence). Here the CDR3 DNA reads TGTGCCAGTTCAGGCGGGAGTTATTACAATGAGCAGTTCTTC. It is translated as CASSGGSYYNEQFF.

This chain joins TRBV27 and TRBJ2-7; D possibly corresponds to TRBD1 (5 bases). V dropped 6 bases and J dropped 2 bases, with 20 bases sitting between them. This CDR3 is built from 16 residues. Germline values: CDR1 MNHEY, CDR2 SMNVEV (reference sequence). The CDR3 coding sequence is TGTGCCAGCAGGATCCCTAGGGGAAACAGGCCCTACGAGCAGTACTTC. This translates into CASRIPRGNRPYEQYF.

This chain links TRBV27 with TRBJ1-2; 8 bases agree with TRBD1. The CDR3 is 13 residues long. Trimming took 5 bases from V and 8 from J; bases not matched to a gene: 7. Germline lookup yields CDR1 MNHEY and CDR2 SMNVEV (reference sequence). The CDR3 sequence: CASSLTGGKGYTF. As DNA, the CDR3 is TGTGCCAGCAGTCTTACAGGGGGAAAAGGCTACACCTTC.

The chain employs TRBV12-3 or TRBV12-4 and TRBJ2-7, with TRBD2 as a possible D gene (6 bases). V lost 7 bases to trimming and J lost 6 bases, with 10 bases between them. The CDR3 is made up of 11 amino acids. CDR3 nucleotides: TGTGCCAGCACCACCGGGGGCGAGCAGTACTTC. It codes for CASTTGGEQYF.

The genes are TRBV24-1 and TRBJ1-1; D is undetermined. From germline, CDR1 is KGHDR and CDR2 SFDVKD. This CDR3 contains 13 residues. V was shortened by 1 base and J by 3 bases, with 5 bases between the two germline ends. CDR3 loop: CATSDFGDTEAFF. The CDR3 DNA reads TGTGCCACCAGTGATTTTGGGGACACTGAAGCTTTCTTT.

This chain connects TRBV6-2 or TRBV6-3 to TRBJ1-5, with 7 bases fitting TRBD1. Germline CDR1 reads MNHEY; CDR2 reads SVGEGT. CDR3 length: 15 amino acids. The ends lost 4 bases at V and 7 bases at J; junction bases unmatched: 10. CDR3 region: CASSSSPTGTQPQHF. CDR3 in DNA: TGTGCCAGCAGTTCGAGTCCGACAGGGACGCAGCCCCAGCATTTT.

The chain uses TRBV28 and TRBJ2-7, with D perhaps TRBD1 or TRBD2 (5 bases each). This CDR3 is 10 amino acids long. Germline V gene data show CDR1 as MDHEN and CDR2 as SYDVKM. V was pared by 10 bases and J by 6 bases, with 10 bases between. CDR3 coding DNA: TGTGCCACGAGAGGGGCCGAGCAGTACTTC. Protein sequence: CATRGAEQYF.

The chain uses TRBV9 and TRBJ2-1, with TRBD2 matching 10 bases. CDR1 SGDLS and CDR2 YYNGEE come from the germline V gene. This CDR3 is 17 amino acids long. J was trimmed by 4 bases and V by 3 bases; bases with no gene match: 10. The DNA of the CDR3 is TGTGCCAGCAGCGACCCAGCGGGAGGGCCATATTACAATGAGCAGTTCTTC. This encodes CASSDPAGGPYYNEQFF.

The chain joins TRBV12-3 or TRBV12-4 to TRBJ1-2; unclear D gene. The CDR3 length is 13 residues. Deletions cut 6 bases from V and 6 bases from J, with 14 bases between. The CDR3 sequence: CASSYGPPNGYTF. CDR3 DNA: TGTGCCAGCAGCTACGGACCTCCTAATGGCTACACCTTC.

This clone has a handful of counts. The V call is TRBV15, the J call TRBJ1-5, with 11 nucleotides matching TRBD1. V lost 4 bases and J lost 6; bases outside the gene matches: 11. Germline CDR1 reads LNHNV; CDR2 reads YYDKDF (reference sequence). The CDR3 extends over 17 amino acids. The CDR3 is CATSTLDRGLRSQPQHF. The CDR3 coding sequence is TGTGCCACCAGCACCTTGGACAGGGGGCTGAGAAGTCAGCCCCAGCATTTT.